The rows below give T cell receptor beta chains drawn from one sample of a study of shared clonotypes between healthy human individuals. TCRdb keeps only in-frame clones here, not all; method: immunoSEQ multiplex PCR. The data hold about 490,000 clones, with roughly four fifths observed a single time. Specimen: PBMCs. The receptors come from a woman aged 35 to 49 in good health. Some clones in this sample may be carry-over from other donors' samples. Each CDR3 is given with its conserved first and last residue. D genes are given only for firm matches.

D	V	J	CDR3
TRBD2	TRBV5-4	TRBJ2-7	CASSYSGTLREQYF
TRBD1	TRBV11-1	TRBJ1-2	CASSLDGTGVGYTF
TRBD2	TRBV30	TRBJ2-7	CASDGTSAYEQYF
NA	TRBV18	TRBJ1-5	CASSPEVGSNQPQHF
TRBD1	TRBV7-9	TRBJ1-1	CASSTTGGIEAFF
NA	TRBV27	TRBJ1-4	CASRGGNKIF
NA	TRBV28	TRBJ2-7	CASSPPDRYSYEQYF
NA	TRBV15	TRBJ2-5	CATSRGLETQYF
NA	TRBV2	TRBJ1-5	CASSVEGLSNQPQHF
NA	TRBV15	TRBJ1-4	CATSRDHGLLNEKLFF
TRBD1	TRBV19	TRBJ2-7	CASRDPGQPISEQYF
NA	TRBV11-2	TRBJ1-2	CASSLTAYYGYTF
NA	TRBV27	TRBJ1-5	CATRKGEYSNQPQHF
TRBD2	TRBV29-1	TRBJ2-1	CSVSGGPNEQFF
TRBD1	TRBV7-3	TRBJ1-2	CASSLTGTGRGYTF
NA	TRBV9	TRBJ1-2	CASSPDVQPNYGYTF
TRBD1	TRBV30	TRBJ2-2	CAWSRQGGTGELFF
TRBD1	TRBV14	TRBJ2-7	CASSSLGQFPYEQYF
NA	TRBV10-1	TRBJ2-5	CASKPWRKKETQYF
TRBD1	TRBV2	TRBJ1-6	CASRVTGSRSPLHF
NA	TRBV28	TRBJ1-2	CATSIRQLYGYTF
TRBD2	TRBV30	TRBJ2-1	CAWSVRLLAGGLAVPYNEQFF
TRBD2	TRBV29-1	TRBJ2-7	CSVGGLAGFGEQYF
TRBD2	TRBV11-2	TRBJ2-7	CASSLELAGGGSYEQYF
NA	TRBV23-1	TRBJ2-1	CASSPSGSEQFF
TRBD2	TRBV13	TRBJ2-1	CASSLPNSGVSYNEQFF
NA	TRBV7-6	TRBJ2-1	CASSATGPDSANEQFF
NA	TRBV28	TRBJ1-5	CASRNPNQPQHF
TRBD1	TRBV29-1	TRBJ1-2	CSVEDSQTGGLYGYTF
TRBD2	TRBV7-8	TRBJ2-2	CASRRASGHENTGELFF
NA	TRBV29-1	TRBJ2-7	CSAAGAGSSYEQYF
NA	TRBV2	TRBJ2-2	CASKRREGSTGELFF
TRBD1	TRBV28	TRBJ1-2	CASSRDREDGYTF
NA	TRBV2	TRBJ1-2	CASSAGQPSANYGYTF
TRBD2	TRBV28	TRBJ2-1	CASSDLAGVYGEQFF
NA	TRBV4-3	TRBJ2-1	CASSQGQAGYNEQFF
NA	TRBV18	TRBJ1-1	CASSSSATMNTEAFF
TRBD2	TRBV30	TRBJ2-5	CAGRDTGLETQYF
TRBD1	TRBV28	TRBJ2-7	CASSWDYTGTGSYEQYF
TRBD1	TRBV5-6	TRBJ2-7	CASSLWTGGNPGWVYEQYF
NA	TRBV4-1	TRBJ1-1	CASSQDGQTYTEAFF
TRBD1	TRBV7-8	TRBJ1-5	CASSLGQHQPQHF
NA	TRBV19	TRBJ2-2	CASKAGGQAYIANTGELFF
NA	TRBV11-3	TRBJ2-1	CASSADSMYNEQFF
NA	TRBV28	TRBJ1-1	CASSSPHRGNTEAFF
NA	TRBV30	TRBJ1-1	CAWSVNRNTEAFF
NA	TRBV27	TRBJ2-7	CASHYEQYF